The 24 T cell receptor beta chains below were found in one sample sequenced in a study of blood T cell repertoires in COVID-19. Data came from immunoSEQ multiplex PCR; TCRdb stores just in-frame clones and leaves some out. The data hold about 150,000 clones, with approximately 88% observed a single time. Input material: peripheral blood. Every receptor here comes from a man in his 60s with active or convalescent COVID-19.

The chain has TRBV3-1 (or the pseudogene TRBV3-2) and TRBJ2-3; TRBD1 matches 11 bases. The germline CDR1 and CDR2 sequences are LGHDT and YNNKEL (reference sequence). V gave up 2 bases and J gave up 4 bases; unmatched junction bases: 2. This CDR3 contains 15 residues. This chain's CDR3 is CASSQTDRGPDTQYF. For the CDR3, the DNA is TGTGCCAGCAGCCAAACGGACAGGGGGCCAGATACGCAGTATTTT.

The rearrangement joins TRBV25-1 to TRBJ2-1; weak D call: TRBD2 (6 bases). CDR3 length: 14 residues. V lost 7 bases, J lost 0 bases, and 10 bases lay in between. Germline CDR1 reads MGHDK; CDR2 reads SYGVNS. The chain's CDR3 is CASKVGGSYNEQFF. The CDR3, as DNA: TGTGCCAGCAAGGTGGGAGGCTCCTACAATGAGCAGTTCTTC.

The chain uses TRBV27 and TRBJ2-7; D might be TRBD2 (5 bases). The CDR3 loop spans 16 amino acids. CDR1 and CDR2 (germline): MNHEY, SMNVEV (reference sequence). Trimming stripped 0 bases from V and 5 bases from J, with 17 bases between. In DNA form, the CDR3 reads TGTGCCAGCAGTTTATCGGTCCTAGAGGGATTCAACGAGCAGTACTTC. It translates to CASSLSVLEGFNEQYF.

The gene calls are TRBV14 and TRBJ1-2; 9 positions match TRBD1. Looked up from germline, CDR1 is SGHDN and CDR2 is FVKESK. The ends lost 4 bases at V and 5 bases at J; junction bases unmatched: 8. The CDR3 runs to 15 residues. This CDR3 reads CASSRRQGGLYGYTF. CDR3 nucleotides: TGTGCCAGCAGCCGAAGACAGGGGGGTTTATATGGCTACACCTTC.

The rearrangement links TRBV6-5 to TRBJ2-5, with 8 positions matching TRBD1. Looked up from germline, CDR1 is MNHEY and CDR2 is SVGAGI. This CDR3 region has 13 residues. Losses at the gene ends were 4 bases for V and 5 bases for J; bases not matched to a gene: 3. As DNA, the CDR3 is TGTGCCAGCAGTTTGACAGGGGAGGAGACCCAGTACTTC. Translated, it gives CASSLTGEETQYF.

This clone showed up just once. V gene TRBV6-5 combines with J gene TRBJ2-7; D unresolved. The V gene's germline CDR1 is MNHEY and CDR2 SVGAGI. Trimming removed 4 bases at V and 7 bases at J, with 20 bases between. CDR3 length: 15 residues. CDR3 amino acids: CASSLQQSLVGEQYF. For the CDR3, the DNA is TGTGCCAGCAGTTTACAACAGAGTCTGGTCGGAGAGCAGTACTTC.

CDR3 amino acids: CAISEPGTAYEQYF. The CDR3 coding sequence is TGTGCCATCAGTGAGCCAGGGACTGCCTACGAGCAGTACTTC. The chain recombines TRBV10-3 with TRBJ2-7; the D gene is possibly TRBD2 (6 bases). The CDR3 runs to 14 residues. Germline assignment: CDR1 ENHRY and CDR2 SYGVKD. Deletions cut 2 bases from V and 2 bases from J, with 10 bases between.

The rearrangement joins TRBV3-1 (or the pseudogene TRBV3-2) to TRBJ2-7; 9 nucleotides line up with TRBD2. Germline V gene lookup returns CDR1 LGHDT and CDR2 YNNKEL (reference sequence). With V trimmed by 4 bases and J by 6 bases, 10 bases remained unmatched. CDR3 size: 15 residues. This CDR3 reads CASSPFRREGGEQYF. CDR3 sequence (DNA): TGTGCCAGCAGCCCGTTTCGGCGGGAGGGCGGCGAGCAGTACTTC.

The chain has TRBV27 and TRBJ2-7; 7 bases align to TRBD2. V gave up 4 bases and J gave up 2 bases; unmatched junction bases: 11. The germline V gene has CDR1 MNHEY and CDR2 SMNVEV (reference sequence). CDR3 length: 16 amino acids. The CDR3 spells CASSSTGGRFPYEQYF. CDR3 nucleotide sequence: TGTGCCAGCAGTTCGACGGGCGGGAGATTCCCCTACGAGCAGTACTTC.

A few counts support this clone. V and J are TRBV28 and TRBJ2-3; no definite D call. Trimming pared 1 base from V and 0 bases from J, leaving 8 bases between. This CDR3 contains 15 residues. CDR1 and CDR2 (germline): MDHEN, SYDVKM. The CDR3 here is CASSLSGVSTDTQYF. The DNA for the CDR3 is TGTGCCAGCAGTTTATCCGGTGTGAGCACAGATACGCAGTATTTT.

This CDR3 reads CASSRGQGSSYGYTF. CDR3 nucleotides: TGTGCCAGCAGCAGGGGACAAGGGAGTTCCTATGGCTACACCTTC. The rearrangement links TRBV6-2 or TRBV6-3 to TRBJ1-2; D possibly corresponds to TRBD1 (6 bases). The CDR3 has 15 residues. Germline values: CDR1 MNHEY, CDR2 SVGEGT. Trimming shortened V by 6 bases and J by 4 bases, and 18 bases separated the two germline ends.

V and J are TRBV30 and TRBJ1-1; D is unclear. Trimming removed 5 bases from V and 4 bases from J, with 14 bases in between. The V gene's germline CDR1 is GTSNPN and CDR2 SVGIG (reference sequence). The CDR3 runs 13 residues. The CDR3 DNA sequence: TGTGCCTGGGACTTATCAAGCGGCACTGAAGCTTTCTTT. Protein: CAWDLSSGTEAFF.

The chain recombines TRBV12-3 or TRBV12-4 with TRBJ1-1; no definite D call. Trimming cost V 10 bases and J 4 bases, with 10 bases left between them. The CDR3 is made up of 11 amino acids. The CDR3 region has the DNA TGTGCCACCGAGGTGTTCACTGAAGCTTTCTTT. Its translation: CATEVFTEAFF.

The chain is built from TRBV2 and TRBJ1-1; the D gene is possibly TRBD1 (5 bases). CDR3 length equals 14 residues. V was clipped by 7 bases and J by 5 bases, with 17 bases between them. Germline V gene sequence: CDR1 SNHLY, CDR2 FYNNEI. The CDR3: CASKKDMGITEAFF. In DNA form, the CDR3 reads TGTGCCAGCAAAAAGGACATGGGGATTACTGAAGCTTTCTTT.

This clone was seen just once. The chain uses TRBV3-1 (or the pseudogene TRBV3-2) and TRBJ2-7, with 10 bases lining up with TRBD2. J gave up 5 bases and V 5 bases, and 21 bases lay outside the gene matches. The CDR3 has 19 residues. Germline V CDR1 and CDR2: LGHDT, YNNKEL (reference sequence). CDR3 in DNA: TGTGCCAGCAGCTCCCGGATGGGGAGGGCTAGCGGGAGTATGAACGAGCAGTACTTC. It yields the protein CASSSRMGRASGSMNEQYF.

The chain employs TRBV27 and TRBJ1-1; 8 bases fit TRBD1. V shed 6 bases, J shed 1 base, and the junction held 4 bases outside the gene matches. Germline V gene lookup returns CDR1 MNHEY and CDR2 SMNVEV (reference sequence). This CDR3 region has 14 residues. In DNA form, the CDR3 reads TGTGCCAGCAGCGACAGGGGCGGGAACACTGAAGCTTTCTTT. It translates to CASSDRGGNTEAFF.

The chain uses TRBV29-1 and TRBJ2-1; D might be TRBD2 (5 bases). The CDR3 is 12 residues long. V lost 0 bases and J 9 bases, leaving 9 bases between the germline ends. Germline V gene data show CDR1 as SQVTM and CDR2 as ANQGSEA. CDR3 sequence reads: CSVEDVAPEQFF. As DNA, the CDR3 is TGCAGCGTTGAAGATGTAGCGCCTGAGCAGTTCTTC.

This clone was counted once. The chain links TRBV27 to TRBJ2-3; 8 nucleotides align to TRBD2. V gave up 5 bases and J gave up 4 bases; unmatched junction bases: 11. The CDR3 length is 16 residues. Germline lookup yields CDR1 MNHEY and CDR2 SMNVEV (reference sequence). The CDR3 DNA sequence: TGTGCCAGCAGTACTCAGGGACTAGTTCTTGCAGATACGCAGTATTTT. Its protein product is CASSTQGLVLADTQYF.

The rearrangement joins TRBV9 to TRBJ2-3; 12 nucleotides line up with TRBD2. The germline CDR1 and CDR2 sequences are SGDLS and YYNGEE. The length of the CDR3 is 16 residues. The ends lost 3 bases at V and 5 bases at J; junction bases unmatched: 7. CDR3 DNA: TGTGCCAGCAGCGCCACCGGACTAGCGGGAAAAGATACGCAGTATTTT. This codes for CASSATGLAGKDTQYF.

V usage is TRBV6-6 and J usage is TRBJ2-6, with 9 positions matching TRBD1. After removal of 5 bases from V and 12 bases from J, the junction contained 5 bases not matched to a gene. The CDR3 is 13 amino acids. Germline V gene lookup returns CDR1 MNHNY and CDR2 SVGAGI (reference sequence). The CDR3: CASSGGTGLVLTF. CDR3 sequence (DNA): TGTGCCAGCAGTGGAGGGACAGGGCTCGTCCTGACTTTC.

The CDR3 nucleotides read TGTGCCAGCAGCTTGAAAACAGGGATGGGGAGAACAGATACGCAGTATTTT. Translating gives CASSLKTGMGRTDTQYF. This chain uses TRBV5-6 with TRBJ2-3, with D possibly being TRBD1 (6 bases). V was shortened by 1 base and J by 3 bases, with 18 bases between the two germline ends. The CDR3 length is 17 residues. The germline V gene encodes CDR1 SGHDT and CDR2 YYEEEE.

V is TRBV6-6 and J is TRBJ2-7; TRBD1 is a possible D gene (7 bases). Germline lookup yields CDR1 MNHNY and CDR2 SVGAGI (reference sequence). V was shortened by 11 bases and J by 5 bases, with 19 bases between the two germline ends. The CDR3 sequence is 13 residues long. In DNA form, the CDR3 reads TGTGCCTTAGGGGGCCAAGCGGGCAACGAGCAGTACTTC. It encodes CALGGQAGNEQYF.

The CDR3 DNA sequence: TGCGCCAGCAGCTGGGGGCGGGTAACAGATACGCAGTATTTT. Encoded protein: CASSWGRVTDTQYF. The chain has TRBV5-1 and TRBJ2-3; possible D gene TRBD1, 6 bases. Trimming removed 3 bases from V and 3 bases from J, with 11 bases in between. Germline lookup yields CDR1 SGHRS and CDR2 YFSETQ. The CDR3 runs 14 residues. The full variable domain, with the rest looked up from reference TRBV5-1 and TRBJ2-3, is KAGVTQTPRYLIKTRGQQVTLSCSPISGHRSVSWYQQTPGQGLQFLFEYFSETQRNKGNFPGRFSGRQFSNSRSEMNVSTLELGDSALYLCASSWGRVTDTQYFGPGTRLTVL.

The gene calls are TRBV24-1 and TRBJ1-2; possible D gene TRBD1, 6 bases. Germline lookup yields CDR1 KGHDR and CDR2 SFDVKD. Trimming removed 4 bases from V and 4 bases from J, with 21 bases in between. CDR3 length equals 17 residues. CDR3 protein: CATSDRPSPDRTYGYTF. Written as DNA, the CDR3 is TGTGCCACCAGTGACCGACCCTCCCCGGACAGAACCTATGGCTACACCTTC.